A selection of T cell receptor beta chains follows, all from one sample in a study of cytomegalovirus exposure and HLA in healthy donors. The method was immunoSEQ multiplex PCR; TCRdb's version includes in-frame clones alone and lacks a portion of them. The table records 180,000 or so clones, 75% to 80% of them present only once. Sequencing was performed on PBMCs. The source is a man aged 45-65 years in good health and CMV-seropositive. Each CDR3 is given without its conserved first and last residue. A D gene is named only where the DNA matches it firmly.

D	V	J	CDR3
.	TRBV4-1	TRBJ2-3	ASSLLGEEDTQY
TRBD2	TRBV29-1	TRBJ2-3	SAGLARSTDTQY
.	TRBV6-6	TRBJ1-2	ASISDFGGYT
.	TRBV21-1	TRBJ1-2	ASSKGRYSNYGYT
TRBD2	TRBV25-1	TRBJ2-2	ASSPGGGRTGELF
TRBD2	TRBV9	TRBJ2-5	ASSVGASGGVETQY
.	TRBV6-1	TRBJ1-2	ASSYVQGSGGYT
.	TRBV9	TRBJ2-3	ASSVQATRVTDTQY
.	TRBV13	TRBJ2-2	ASTRQFTGELF
TRBD1	TRBV6-5	TRBJ1-2	ATRTGGEGYT
TRBD2	TRBV28	TRBJ2-5	ASSLLAGVPQETQY